A single sample gave rise to the 13 T cell receptor beta chains below, sequenced in a study of radiation and T cells in renal cell carcinoma. Time point specified: blood 2 weeks post-SBRT. Stated treatment: 15 Gy SBRT to primary tumor, nephrectomy 4 weeks later. Profiling relied on immunoSEQ multiplex PCR, and the TCRdb table lists in-frame clones only, not all of them. The repertoire holds fewer than 90,000 clones, with 70% to 90% as singletons. The sequenced sample was blood, obtained from a patient whose treatment included radiotherapy and nephrectomy. The receptors here all came from a woman in her 50s with renal cell carcinoma.

The chain has TRBV9 and TRBJ1-6, with D uncertain. The length of the CDR3 is 15 residues. Trimming cost V 4 bases and J 5 bases, with 13 bases left between them. CDR1 and CDR2 from the germline V gene are SGDLS and YYNGEE. CDR3 protein: CASSPNPRNNSPLHF. The CDR3 DNA sequence: TGTGCCAGCAGCCCCAACCCCCGGAATAATTCACCCCTCCACTTT. The full variable domain, its missing parts supplied by reference TRBV9 and TRBJ1-6, is DSGVTQTPKHLITATGQRVTLRCSPRSGDLSVYWYQQSLDQGLQFLIQYYNGEERAKGNILERFSAQQFPDLHSELNLSSLELGDSALYFCASSPNPRNNSPLHFGNGTRLTVT.

In regard to this clone: Different DNA sequences within this sample yield the same CDR3. The chain combines TRBV5-1 with TRBJ2-5; 7 bases are shared with TRBD1. Germline CDR1 reads SGHRS; CDR2 reads YFSETQ. Trimming cost V 3 bases and J 3 bases; bases outside gene matches: 5. The CDR3 spans 14 residues. The CDR3 coding sequence is TGCGCCAGCAGCTCGCCTACAGGGGAAGAGACCCAGTACTTC. This sequence encodes CASSSPTGEETQYF.

J is TRBJ1-4 and V is TRBV9, with D maybe TRBD1 (5 bases). Germline CDR1 and CDR2: SGDLS and YYNGEE. Trimming left V 0 bases short and J 2 bases short, with 5 bases between. The CDR3 contains 14 residues. The CDR3 DNA reads as TGTGCCAGCAGCGTAGGGGGGACTAATGAAAAACTGTTTTTT. This encodes CASSVGGTNEKLFF. The full variable domain, completed using reference TRBV9 and TRBJ1-4, is DSGVTQTPKHLITATGQRVTLRCSPRSGDLSVYWYQQSLDQGLQFLIQYYNGEERAKGNILERFSAQQFPDLHSELNLSSLELGDSALYFCASSVGGTNEKLFFGSGTQLSVL.

With regard to this clone: A junction end diverges from the germline sequence, so it may reflect a read error. The chain combines TRBV6-5 with TRBJ2-2; perhaps TRBD2 as D (6 bases). The CDR3 contains 14 residues. Germline V gives CDR1 MNHEY, CDR2 SVGAGI. DNA for the CDR3: TGTGCCAGCATCGCGGCGGGGAACGCCGGGGAGCTGTTTTTT. This sequence encodes CASIAAGNAGELFF.

The gene calls are TRBV19 and TRBJ1-4; D ambiguous. CDR1 LNHDA and CDR2 SQIVND come from the germline V gene (reference sequence). V gave up 3 bases and J gave up 2 bases, with 7 bases separating them. The CDR3 is 14 residues long. CDR3 sequence reads: CASSIGSTNEKLFF. The CDR3 DNA follows: TGTGCCAGTAGTATTGGGTCCACTAATGAAAAACTGTTTTTT.

V and J are TRBV6-1 and TRBJ2-7; 8 bases map to TRBD1. V shed 5 bases and J 4 bases; nucleotides not matched to a gene: 10. The CDR3 sequence is 15 residues long. Germline V gene sequence: CDR1 MNHNS, CDR2 SASEGT. CDR3 DNA sequence: TGTGCCAGCAGTCACGCAACAGGGGGAGCGTACGAGCAGTACTTC. This gives the protein CASSHATGGAYEQYF.

The chain combines TRBV7-2 with TRBJ1-3, with TRBD1 matching 9 bases. Germline V gene data show CDR1 as SGHTA and CDR2 as FQGNSA. Trimming cost V 4 bases and J 2 bases; bases outside gene matches: 6. The CDR3 contains 16 residues. The CDR3 spells CASSSTGTGTGNTIYF. The CDR3 DNA sequence: TGTGCCAGCAGCTCCACCGGGACAGGGACTGGAAACACCATATATTTT.

For the CDR3, the DNA is TGTGCCATCAGAAGAACTAGCGGGGGGCCGAGCTCCTACGAGCAGTACTTC. This encodes CAIRRTSGGPSSYEQYF. V is TRBV10-3 and J is TRBJ2-7; 12 bases are shared with TRBD2. V lost 6 bases and J lost 0; bases outside the gene matches: 9. The CDR3 runs to 17 residues. CDR1 is ENHRY, CDR2 SYGVKD, per germline.

The chain combines TRBV7-9 with TRBJ1-5; no reliable D call. Per germline, CDR1 SEHNR and CDR2 FQNEAQ (reference sequence). The length of the CDR3 is 13 residues. The V and J ends lost 1 base and 6 bases respectively, with 7 bases between them. The CDR3 DNA sequence: TGTGCCAGCAGCTTAGGATCGGCTCAGCCCCAGCATTTT. Its protein product is CASSLGSAQPQHF.

V gene TRBV5-1 combines with J gene TRBJ1-1; 9 bases agree with TRBD1. From germline, CDR1 is SGHRS and CDR2 YFSETQ. The CDR3 consists of 15 residues. Trimming took 6 bases from V and 1 from J; bases not matched to a gene: 7. CDR3 amino acids: CASTTGGAWNTEAFF. CDR3 in DNA: TGCGCCAGCACCACAGGGGGCGCCTGGAACACTGAAGCTTTCTTT.

Here the CDR3 reads CASSPPPRGSGYTF. In nucleotides, the CDR3 is TGTGCCAGCAGTCCGCCCCCCCGGGGCAGTGGCTACACCTTC. This chain connects TRBV28 to TRBJ1-2; D may be TRBD1 (5 bases). Germline-derived CDR1 and CDR2 are MDHEN and SYDVKM. The CDR3 sequence is 14 residues long. V lost 5 bases, J lost 7 bases, and 17 bases lay in between.

This clone was recorded only once. V is TRBV18 and J is TRBJ2-5; TRBD2 matches 7 bases. The CDR3 has 14 residues. Germline CDR1 reads KGHSH; CDR2 reads LQKENI. V shed 3 bases, J shed 3 bases, and the junction held 4 bases outside the gene matches. The CDR3 is CASSPGGSKETQYF. As DNA, the CDR3 is TGTGCCAGCTCACCCGGCGGGAGTAAAGAGACCCAGTACTTC.

The chain combines TRBV5-1 with TRBJ2-1; D tentatively fits TRBD1 or TRBD2 (5 bases each). The CDR3 has 15 residues. Germline V gene data show CDR1 as SGHRS and CDR2 as YFSETQ. Trimming left V 0 bases short and J 10 bases short, with 17 bases between. CDR3 amino acids: CASSLDGTGIGEQFF. CDR3 sequence (DNA): TGCGCCAGCAGCTTGGATGGGACGGGGATAGGGGAGCAGTTCTTC. Using reference TRBV5-1 and TRBJ2-1 for the parts outside the CDR3, the full variable domain is KAGVTQTPRYLIKTRGQQVTLSCSPISGHRSVSWYQQTPGQGLQFLFEYFSETQRNKGNFPGRFSGRQFSNSRSEMNVSTLELGDSALYLCASSLDGTGIGEQFFGPGTRLTVL.